This TCR beta chain was profiled in a study of post-analysis software for immune sequencing data. Findings and caveats of the study: Controls showed lower frequencies than patients for five or six TRBV segments, and TRBV5-6, TRBV5-1 and TRBV20-1 were among these. When compared against controls, multiple sclerosis patients showed significantly lower normalized Chao1 diversity.

V was trimmed by 5 bases and J by 0 bases, leaving 18 bases between them. This CDR3 has 17 residues. Germline V gene sequence: CDR1 MNHNS, CDR2 SASEGT. Researchers reported that TCR beta cDNA libraries carried unique molecular identifiers. From the PCR reads, TCRdb called clonotypes with MiXCR, one entry per CDR3 protein. Of about 540,000 distinct CDR3 sequences listed, 30% to 40% are singletons. A remark on this clonotype: Its antigen is still unknown.

The genes are TRBV6-1 and TRBJ2-3; TRBD1 or TRBD2 may be the D gene (6 bases each). The sequence derives from a girl younger than 18 with multiple sclerosis. The sequencing sample was made of blood. CDR3 in DNA: TGTGCCAGCAGTAGAATTGGGACGGGGGCTAGCACAGATACGCAGTATTTT. The encoded protein is CASSRIGTGASTDTQYF.